This T cell receptor beta chain came from a study of shared clonotypes between healthy human individuals. Study at large: Each donor had three CD4 naive, three CD4 memory, two CD8 naive and one CD8 memory plate.

As defined, naive CD8 cells were CD45RO-negative and positively selected for CCR7, with terminally differentiated effector memory CD45RA+ cells excluded. Profiled with immunoSEQ multiplex PCR; TCRdb holds only in-frame clones, not every one. Here the sample spans about 1,900,000 clones, over 85% being singletons. Germline CDR1 is SGHRS and CDR2 is YFSETQ. The CDR3 sequence is 19 residues long. Trimming shortened V by 3 bases and J by 0 bases, and 24 bases separated the two germline ends. The sample taken for sequencing was naive CD8+ T cells sorted from blood. This sequence was found in a man younger than 35 in good health. This sequence joins TRBV5-1 and TRBJ2-5; D is possibly TRBD2 (5 bases). CDR3 region: CASSWGGDMGADYQETQYF. The CDR3 DNA reads TGCGCCAGCAGCTGGGGTGGGGATATGGGAGCAGACTACCAAGAGACCCAGTACTTC.